The rows below give T cell receptor beta chains drawn from one sample of a study of cytomegalovirus exposure and HLA in healthy donors. Clones were sequenced by immunoSEQ multiplex PCR, and TCRdb holds only the in-frame ones, with some missing. This sample carries more than 90,000 clones, around 74% of them seen once, and the ten largest clones take 7% to 9%. The source material was PBMCs. The receptors derive from a middle-aged man in good health and CMV-seropositive. Both conserved end residues are part of each CDR3. The D gene is left open where the match is weak. Rows give clone size only sometimes, using once, few, many, or a class for an expanded clone.

CDR3aa: CSAGLASGDTGELFF
CDR3nt: TGCAGCGCAGGACTAGCGAGCGGGGACACCGGGGAGCTGTTTTTT
d_gene: TRBD2
abundance: -
j_gene: TRBJ2-2
v_gene: TRBV29-1

CDR3aa: CASHSPGNNSPLHF
CDR3nt: TGTGCCAGCCACTCCCCGGGAAATAATTCACCCCTCCACTTT
d_gene: -
abundance: -
j_gene: TRBJ1-6
v_gene: TRBV28

CDR3aa: CASSAQIDTQYF
CDR3nt: TGTGCCAGCAGCGCCCAGATAGATACGCAGTATTTT
d_gene: -
abundance: -
j_gene: TRBJ2-3
v_gene: TRBV9

CDR3aa: CASSLVSVYNEQFF
CDR3nt: TGTGCCAGCAGCTTAGTCTCAGTTTACAATGAGCAGTTCTTC
d_gene: -
abundance: -
j_gene: TRBJ2-1
v_gene: TRBV11-2

CDR3aa: CAISESMTSGSHSEQFF
CDR3nt: TGTGCCATCAGTGAGTCGATGACTAGCGGGAGTCATTCTGAGCAGTTCTTC
d_gene: TRBD2
abundance: -
j_gene: TRBJ2-1
v_gene: TRBV10-3

CDR3aa: CASSEEPGVNEQYF
CDR3nt: TGTGCCAGCAGTGAAGAGCCAGGGGTGAACGAGCAGTACTTC
d_gene: -
abundance: -
j_gene: TRBJ2-7
v_gene: TRBV6-1

CDR3aa: CASSPDRVNTEAFF
CDR3nt: TGCGCCAGCAGCCCCGACAGAGTGAACACTGAAGCTTTCTTT
d_gene: -
abundance: -
j_gene: TRBJ1-1
v_gene: TRBV4-1

CDR3aa: CASSLAGGPGYEQYF
CDR3nt: TGTGCCAGCAGCCTAGCGGGAGGGCCGGGATACGAGCAGTACTTC
d_gene: TRBD2
abundance: -
j_gene: TRBJ2-7
v_gene: TRBV11-2

CDR3aa: CASSGDRGDEKLFF
CDR3nt: TGTGCCAGCAGTGGGGACAGGGGTGACGAAAAACTGTTTTTT
d_gene: TRBD1
abundance: -
j_gene: TRBJ1-4
v_gene: TRBV2

CDR3aa: CASSSAGTGTYEQYF
CDR3nt: TGTGCCAGCAGCTCCGCCGGGACAGGGACCTACGAGCAGTACTTC
d_gene: TRBD1
abundance: -
j_gene: TRBJ2-7
v_gene: TRBV7-2

CDR3aa: CASSPGQGMAYEQYF
CDR3nt: TGCGCCAGCAGCCCGGGACAGGGGATGGCCTACGAGCAGTACTTC
d_gene: TRBD1
abundance: -
j_gene: TRBJ2-7
v_gene: TRBV5-1

CDR3aa: CASSPPVGTEAFF
CDR3nt: TGTGCCAGCTCACCACCGGTCGGGACTGAAGCTTTCTTT
d_gene: -
abundance: -
j_gene: TRBJ1-1
v_gene: TRBV18

CDR3aa: CAISESETGGTDTQYF
CDR3nt: TGTGCCATCAGTGAGTCGGAGACAGGGGGCACAGATACGCAGTATTTT
d_gene: TRBD1
abundance: -
j_gene: TRBJ2-3
v_gene: TRBV10-3

CDR3aa: CASSAGTEYNEQFF
CDR3nt: TGTGCCAGCAGCGCCGGGACTGAGTACAATGAGCAGTTCTTC
d_gene: -
abundance: -
j_gene: TRBJ2-1
v_gene: TRBV9

CDR3aa: CASRPTRGPTFYNEQFF
CDR3nt: TGTGCCTCCCGCCCTACTAGGGGGCCAACGTTCTACAATGAGCAGTTCTTC
d_gene: TRBD1
abundance: -
j_gene: TRBJ2-1
v_gene: TRBV19

CDR3aa: CASSKADRKYSNQPQHF
CDR3nt: TGTGCCAGCAGCAAAGCTGACAGGAAGTATAGCAATCAGCCCCAGCATTTT
d_gene: -
abundance: -
j_gene: TRBJ1-5
v_gene: TRBV21-1

CDR3aa: CASSIRTGSQPQHF
CDR3nt: TGTGCCAGCAGCATAAGGACAGGGAGTCAGCCCCAGCATTTT
d_gene: TRBD1
abundance: -
j_gene: TRBJ1-5
v_gene: TRBV5-8

CDR3aa: CASSLQGRGEQYF
CDR3nt: TGTGCCAGCAGCCTACAGGGAAGGGGAGAGCAGTACTTC
d_gene: -
abundance: few
j_gene: TRBJ2-7
v_gene: TRBV4-2

CDR3aa: CASSLGSVKGYEQYF
CDR3nt: TGTGCCAGCAGTTTAGGGAGCGTGAAGGGCTACGAGCAGTACTTC
d_gene: -
abundance: few
j_gene: TRBJ2-7
v_gene: TRBV28

CDR3aa: CASSELSSGNTIYF
CDR3nt: TGTGCCAGCAGCGAACTTTCCTCTGGAAACACCATATATTTT
d_gene: -
abundance: -
j_gene: TRBJ1-3
v_gene: TRBV2

CDR3aa: CASSLRERLAGEGTYEQYF
CDR3nt: TGTGCCAGCAGCTTAAGGGAACGGCTAGCGGGAGAAGGAACCTACGAGCAGTACTTC
d_gene: TRBD2
abundance: few
j_gene: TRBJ2-7
v_gene: TRBV7-2

CDR3aa: CATNPTTGYSNQPQHF
CDR3nt: TGTGCTACTAATCCAACCACGGGATATAGCAATCAGCCCCAGCATTTT
d_gene: -
abundance: -
j_gene: TRBJ1-5
v_gene: TRBV10-3